The rows below give T cell receptor beta chains drawn from one sample of a study of PD-1 blockade in classical Hodgkin lymphoma. The assay was immunoSEQ multiplex PCR, and TCRdb's table has in-frame clones only and misses some. The sample carries under 40,000 clones, 76% recorded once. This specimen consisted of peripheral blood mononuclear cells (PBMCs), obtained before the second cycle of nivolumab. All receptors derive from a human donor with classical Hodgkin lymphoma. The conserved cysteine and the conserved F or W are not part of the CDR3 here. The D gene is left open where the match is weak.

D gene	V gene	CDR3 protein
.	TRBV6-1	ASSWTDTTDTQY
.	TRBV10-3	AISESTFTGGPRWETQY
TRBD1	TRBV7-2	ASSLAGDRAYEQY
.	TRBV6-1	ASSQDREGDTQY
.	TRBV7-9	ASSHSTNTGELF
.	TRBV19	ASSIPGEAGNTIY
.	TRBV4-3	ASSQFSVGYDKNIQY
.	TRBV4-3	ASSQLRGSETEAF
.	TRBV5-6	ASSFRSGPGADTQY
TRBD1	TRBV27	ASSHQGAETQY
.	TRBV19	ASRSLLEGSYEQY
TRBD2	TRBV27	ASTFRLATDTQY
.	TRBV18	ASSPPTGPETQY
.	TRBV30	AWKGIGNTIY
.	TRBV27	ASSNNPSDTQY
TRBD1	TRBV19	ARMGQGSWTEAF
.	TRBV28	ASSLSSGTPFGYT
.	TRBV7-9	ASSLQERDTQY
.	TRBV19	ASSIPADTGELF
TRBD1	TRBV9	ASSPGAGGEYEQY
.	TRBV25-1	ASSVYNEQF
.	TRBV5-1	ASSSSFSSYNSPLH
.	TRBV10-3	AISPPGQGGNDEQY
.	TRBV29-1	SVEEGQDTEAF
TRBD2	TRBV27	ASGGGEQY
.	TRBV2	ASSTYLDSEQF